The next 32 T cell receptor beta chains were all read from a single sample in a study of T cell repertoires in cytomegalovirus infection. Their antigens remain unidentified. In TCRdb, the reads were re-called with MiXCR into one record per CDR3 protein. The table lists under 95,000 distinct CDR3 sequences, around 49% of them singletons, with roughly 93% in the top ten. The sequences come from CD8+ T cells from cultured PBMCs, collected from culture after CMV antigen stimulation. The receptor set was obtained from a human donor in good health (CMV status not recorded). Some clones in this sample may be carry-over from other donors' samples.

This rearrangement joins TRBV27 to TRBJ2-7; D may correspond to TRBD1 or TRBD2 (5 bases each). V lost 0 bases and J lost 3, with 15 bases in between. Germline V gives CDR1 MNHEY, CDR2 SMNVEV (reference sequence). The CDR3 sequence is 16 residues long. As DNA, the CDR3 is TGTGCCAGCAGTTTATCGATTGGGGACGAAATCTACGAGCAGTACTTC. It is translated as CASSLSIGDEIYEQYF.

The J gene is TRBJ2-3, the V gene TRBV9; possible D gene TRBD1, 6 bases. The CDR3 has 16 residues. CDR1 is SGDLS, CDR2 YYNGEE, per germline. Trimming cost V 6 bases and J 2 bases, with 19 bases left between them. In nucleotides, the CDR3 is TGTGCCAGCACCAAAGGGGGACAAAAGCCCACAGATACGCAGTATTTT. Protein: CASTKGGQKPTDTQYF.

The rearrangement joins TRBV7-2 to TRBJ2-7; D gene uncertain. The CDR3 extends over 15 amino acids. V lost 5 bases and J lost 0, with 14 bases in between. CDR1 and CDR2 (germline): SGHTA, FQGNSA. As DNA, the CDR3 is TGTGCCAGCAGCCTCCGTGAGCTAGGCTCCTACGAGCAGTACTTC. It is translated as CASSLRELGSYEQYF. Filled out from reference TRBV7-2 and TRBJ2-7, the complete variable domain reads GAGVSQSPSNKVTEKGKDVELRCDPISGHTALYWYRQSLGQGLEFLIYFQGNSAPDKSGLPSDRFSAERTGGSVSTLTIQRTQQEDSAVYLCASSLRELGSYEQYFGPGTRLTVT.

CDR3 nucleotide sequence: TGTGCCAGCAGTGCCCCGGAGGGCAGGGGGATAATACGATCAAGGGTC. Translation gives CASSAPEGRGIIRSRV. J is TRBJ2-7 and V is TRBV27; perhaps TRBD1 as D (7 bases). Germline V lookup: CDR1 MNHEY, CDR2 SMNVEV (reference sequence). The CDR3 runs to 16 residues.

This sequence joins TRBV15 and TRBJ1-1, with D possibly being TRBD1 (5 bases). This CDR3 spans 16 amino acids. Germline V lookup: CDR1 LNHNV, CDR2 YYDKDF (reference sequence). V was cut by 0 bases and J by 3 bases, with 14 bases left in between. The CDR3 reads CATSRDWRGVDTEAFF. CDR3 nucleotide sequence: TGTGCCACCAGCAGAGATTGGAGAGGGGTGGACACTGAAGCTTTCTTT.

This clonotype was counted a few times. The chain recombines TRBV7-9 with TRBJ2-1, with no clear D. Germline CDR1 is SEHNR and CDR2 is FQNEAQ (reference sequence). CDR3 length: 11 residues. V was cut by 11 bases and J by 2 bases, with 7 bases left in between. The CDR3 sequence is CAQITYNEQFF. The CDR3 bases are TGTGCCCAGATTACCTACAATGAGCAGTTCTTC.

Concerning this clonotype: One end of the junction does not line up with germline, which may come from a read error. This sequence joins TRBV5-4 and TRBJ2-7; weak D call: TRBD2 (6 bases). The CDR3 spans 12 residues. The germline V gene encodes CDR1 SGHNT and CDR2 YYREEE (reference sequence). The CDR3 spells CARSLAGSEQYF. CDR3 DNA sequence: TGTGCCAGGAGCTTGGCGGGGAGCGAGCAGTACTTC.

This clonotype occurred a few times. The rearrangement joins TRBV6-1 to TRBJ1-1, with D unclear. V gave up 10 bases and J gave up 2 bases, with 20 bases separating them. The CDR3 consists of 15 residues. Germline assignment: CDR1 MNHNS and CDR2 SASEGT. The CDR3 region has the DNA TGTGCCACCAGGTCGGCGAAGGGCTATAACACTGAAGCTTTCTTT. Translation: CATRSAKGYNTEAFF.

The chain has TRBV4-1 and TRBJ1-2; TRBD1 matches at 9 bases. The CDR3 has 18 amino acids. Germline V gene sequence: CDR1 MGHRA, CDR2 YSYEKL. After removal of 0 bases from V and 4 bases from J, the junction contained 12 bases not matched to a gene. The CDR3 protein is CASSQEGGRQGVTYGYTF. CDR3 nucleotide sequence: TGCGCCAGCAGCCAAGAGGGGGGGAGACAGGGGGTTACCTATGGCTACACCTTC.

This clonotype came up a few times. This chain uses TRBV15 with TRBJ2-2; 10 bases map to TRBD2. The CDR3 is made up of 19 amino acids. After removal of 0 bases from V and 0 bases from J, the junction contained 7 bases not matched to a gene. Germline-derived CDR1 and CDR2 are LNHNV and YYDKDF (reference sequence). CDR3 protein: CATSRDRRTSGPNTGELFF. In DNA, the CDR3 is TGTGCCACCAGCAGAGATCGTAGGACTAGCGGACCGAACACCGGGGAGCTGTTTTTT.

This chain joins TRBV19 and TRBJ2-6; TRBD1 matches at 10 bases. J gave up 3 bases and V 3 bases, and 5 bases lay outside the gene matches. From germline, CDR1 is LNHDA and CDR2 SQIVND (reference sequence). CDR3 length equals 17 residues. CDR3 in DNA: TGTGCCAGTAGTATTATCGACAGGGGGCTTGGGGCCAACGTCCTGACTTTC. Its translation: CASSIIDRGLGANVLTF.

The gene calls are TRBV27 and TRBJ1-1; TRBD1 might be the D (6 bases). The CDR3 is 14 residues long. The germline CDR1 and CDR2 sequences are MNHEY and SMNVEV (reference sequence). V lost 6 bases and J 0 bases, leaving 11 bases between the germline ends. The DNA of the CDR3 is TGTGCCAGCAGAACCAGGGGTATGAACACTGAAGCTTTCTTT. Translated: CASRTRGMNTEAFF.

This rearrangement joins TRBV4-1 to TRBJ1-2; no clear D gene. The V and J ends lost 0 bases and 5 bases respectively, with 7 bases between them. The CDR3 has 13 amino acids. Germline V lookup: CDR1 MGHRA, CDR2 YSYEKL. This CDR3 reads CASSQEAGYGYTF. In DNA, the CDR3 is TGCGCCAGCAGCCAAGAGGCCGGGTATGGCTACACCTTC.

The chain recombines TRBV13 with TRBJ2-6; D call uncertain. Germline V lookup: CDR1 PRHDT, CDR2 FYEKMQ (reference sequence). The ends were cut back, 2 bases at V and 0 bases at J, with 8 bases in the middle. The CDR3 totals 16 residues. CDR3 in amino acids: CASSLWLGSGANVLTF. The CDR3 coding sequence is TGTGCCAGCAGCTTATGGTTGGGCTCTGGGGCCAACGTCCTGACTTTC.

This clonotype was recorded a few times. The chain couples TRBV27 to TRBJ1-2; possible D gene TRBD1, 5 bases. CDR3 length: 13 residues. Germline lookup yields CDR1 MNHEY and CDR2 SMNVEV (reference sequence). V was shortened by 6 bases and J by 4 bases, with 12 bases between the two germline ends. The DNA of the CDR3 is TGTGCCAGCAGCCCCCGACAGTCCTATGGCTACACCTTC. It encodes CASSPRQSYGYTF.

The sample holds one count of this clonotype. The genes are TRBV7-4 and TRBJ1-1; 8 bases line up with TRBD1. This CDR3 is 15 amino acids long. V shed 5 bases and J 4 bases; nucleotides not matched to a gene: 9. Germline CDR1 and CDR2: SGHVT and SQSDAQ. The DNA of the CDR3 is TGTGCCAGCAGCGCGAGGACAGGGACTGCCACTGAAGCTTTCTTT. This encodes CASSARTGTATEAFF.

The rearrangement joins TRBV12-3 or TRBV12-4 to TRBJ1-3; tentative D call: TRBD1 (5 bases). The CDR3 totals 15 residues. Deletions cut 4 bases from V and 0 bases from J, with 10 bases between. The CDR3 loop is CASSYTGYSGNTIYF. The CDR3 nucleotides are TGTGCCAGCAGTTACACAGGTTACTCTGGAAACACCATATATTTT.

The CDR3 loop is CASSYSWYKREASDEQFF. For the CDR3, the DNA is TGTGCCAGCAGTTACTCTTGGTACAAGCGGGAGGCCTCCGATGAGCAGTTCTTC. The chain uses TRBV6-6 and TRBJ2-1; the match to TRBD2 covers 9 bases. After removal of 0 bases from V and 8 bases from J, the junction contained 14 bases not matched to a gene. The germline V gene has CDR1 MNHNY and CDR2 SVGAGI (reference sequence). This CDR3 contains 18 residues.

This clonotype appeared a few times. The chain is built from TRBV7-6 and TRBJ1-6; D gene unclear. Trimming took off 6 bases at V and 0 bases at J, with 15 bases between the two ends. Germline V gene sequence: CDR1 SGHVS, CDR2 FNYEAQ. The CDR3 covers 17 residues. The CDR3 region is CASSPQAISSYNSPLHF. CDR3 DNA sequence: TGTGCCAGCAGTCCTCAGGCGATCAGCTCCTATAATTCACCCCTCCACTTT. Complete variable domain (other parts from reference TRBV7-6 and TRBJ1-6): GAGVSQSPRYKVTKRGQDVALRCDPISGHVSLYWYRQALGQGPEFLTYFNYEAQQDKSGLPNDRFSAERPEGSISTLTIQRTEQRDSAMYRCASSPQAISSYNSPLHFGNGTRLTVT.

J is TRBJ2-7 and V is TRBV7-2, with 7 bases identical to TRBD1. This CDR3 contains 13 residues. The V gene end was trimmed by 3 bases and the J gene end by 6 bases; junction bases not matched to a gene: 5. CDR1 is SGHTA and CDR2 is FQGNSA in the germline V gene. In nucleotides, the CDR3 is TGTGCCAGCAGCTTCGGGACAGTCCCCGAGCAGTACTTC. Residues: CASSFGTVPEQYF. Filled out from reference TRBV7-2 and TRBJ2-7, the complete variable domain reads GAGVSQSPSNKVTEKGKDVELRCDPISGHTALYWYRQSLGQGLEFLIYFQGNSAPDKSGLPSDRFSAERTGGSVSTLTIQRTQQEDSAVYLCASSFGTVPEQYFGPGTRLTVT.

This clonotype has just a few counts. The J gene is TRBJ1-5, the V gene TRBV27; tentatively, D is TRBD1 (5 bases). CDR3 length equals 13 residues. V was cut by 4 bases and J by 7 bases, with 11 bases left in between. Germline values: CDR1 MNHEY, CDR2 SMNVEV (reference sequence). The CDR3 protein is CASSWDSGQPQHF. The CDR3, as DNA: TGTGCCAGCAGTTGGGACTCTGGCCAGCCCCAGCATTTT.

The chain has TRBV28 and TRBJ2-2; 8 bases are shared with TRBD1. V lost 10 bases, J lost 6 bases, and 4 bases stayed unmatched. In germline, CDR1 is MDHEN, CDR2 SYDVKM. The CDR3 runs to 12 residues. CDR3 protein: CATKQGAGELFF. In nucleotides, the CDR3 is TGTGCCACCAAACAGGGGGCCGGGGAGCTGTTTTTT.

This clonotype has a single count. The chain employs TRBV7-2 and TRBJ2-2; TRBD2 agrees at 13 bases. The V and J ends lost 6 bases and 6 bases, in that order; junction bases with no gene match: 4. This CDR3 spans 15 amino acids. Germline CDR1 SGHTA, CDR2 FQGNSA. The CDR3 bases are TGTGCCAGCAGGTCGACTAGCGGGGGGTCCGGGGAGCTGTTTTTT. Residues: CASRSTSGGSGELFF.

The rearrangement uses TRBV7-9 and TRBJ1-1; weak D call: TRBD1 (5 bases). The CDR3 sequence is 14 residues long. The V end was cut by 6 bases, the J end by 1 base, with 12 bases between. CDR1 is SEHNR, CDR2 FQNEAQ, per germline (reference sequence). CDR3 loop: CASRSTESNTEAFF. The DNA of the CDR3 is TGTGCCAGCAGATCGACAGAATCGAACACTGAAGCTTTCTTT.

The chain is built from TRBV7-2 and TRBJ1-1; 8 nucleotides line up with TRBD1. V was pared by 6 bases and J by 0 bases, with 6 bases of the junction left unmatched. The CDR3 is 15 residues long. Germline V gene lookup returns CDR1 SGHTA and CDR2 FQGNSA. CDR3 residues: CASSSGGYMNTEAFF. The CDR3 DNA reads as TGTGCCAGCAGTTCAGGGGGCTACATGAACACTGAAGCTTTCTTT.

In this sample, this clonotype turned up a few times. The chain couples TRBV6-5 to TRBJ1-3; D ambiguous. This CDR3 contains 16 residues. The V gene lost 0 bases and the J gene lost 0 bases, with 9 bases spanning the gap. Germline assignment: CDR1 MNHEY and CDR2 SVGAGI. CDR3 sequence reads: CASSYSRKRSGNTIYF. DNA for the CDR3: TGTGCCAGCAGTTACTCGAGGAAGCGCTCTGGAAACACCATATATTTT.

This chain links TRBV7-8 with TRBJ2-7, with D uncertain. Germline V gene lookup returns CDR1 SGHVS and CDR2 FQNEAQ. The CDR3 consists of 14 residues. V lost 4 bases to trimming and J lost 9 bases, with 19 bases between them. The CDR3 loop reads CASSWETPGGRQYF. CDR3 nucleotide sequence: TGTGCCAGCAGCTGGGAAACCCCTGGCGGCAGGCAGTACTTC.

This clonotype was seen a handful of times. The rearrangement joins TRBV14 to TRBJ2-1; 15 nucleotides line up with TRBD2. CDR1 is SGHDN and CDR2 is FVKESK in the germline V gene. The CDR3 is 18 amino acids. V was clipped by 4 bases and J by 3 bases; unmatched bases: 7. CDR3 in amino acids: CASSPRTSGRAFYNEQFF. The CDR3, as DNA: TGTGCCAGCAGCCCAAGGACTAGCGGGAGGGCTTTCTACAATGAGCAGTTCTTC. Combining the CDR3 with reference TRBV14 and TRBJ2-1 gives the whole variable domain EAGVTQFPSHSVIEKGQTVTLRCDPISGHDNLYWYRRVMGKEIKFLLHFVKESKQDESGMPNNRFLAERTGGTYSTLKVQPAELEDSGVYFCASSPRTSGRAFYNEQFFGPGTRLTVL.

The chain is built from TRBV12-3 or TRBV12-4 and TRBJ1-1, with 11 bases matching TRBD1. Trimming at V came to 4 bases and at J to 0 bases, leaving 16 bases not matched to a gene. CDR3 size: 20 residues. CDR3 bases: TGTGCCAGCAGTTCTCCTCCATTCCGGGACAGGGGGATGCTGAACACTGAAGCTTTCTTT. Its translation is CASSSPPFRDRGMLNTEAFF.

The CDR3 loop reads CASTPLAGGQDTQYF. The CDR3 DNA is TGTGCCAGCACTCCACTCGCGGGGGGGCAAGATACGCAGTATTTT. J is TRBJ2-3 and V is TRBV6-1; 9 bases fit TRBD2. The CDR3 contains 15 residues. The ends lost 7 bases at V and 5 bases at J; junction bases unmatched: 10. Looked up from germline, CDR1 is MNHNS and CDR2 is SASEGT.

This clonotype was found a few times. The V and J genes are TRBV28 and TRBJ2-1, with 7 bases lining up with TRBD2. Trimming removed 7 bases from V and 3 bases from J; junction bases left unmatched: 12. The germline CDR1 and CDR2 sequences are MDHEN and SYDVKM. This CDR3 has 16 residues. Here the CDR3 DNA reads TGTGCCAGCAATTCGGGCTCGGGAGGTTACTACAATGAGCAGTTCTTC. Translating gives CASNSGSGGYYNEQFF.

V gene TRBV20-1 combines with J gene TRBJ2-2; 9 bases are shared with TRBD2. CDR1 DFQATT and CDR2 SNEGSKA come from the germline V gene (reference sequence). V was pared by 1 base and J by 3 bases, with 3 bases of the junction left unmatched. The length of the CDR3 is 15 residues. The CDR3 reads CSARVAGVYTGELFF. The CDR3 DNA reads TGCAGTGCTAGAGTAGCGGGAGTCTACACCGGGGAGCTGTTTTTT.